This T cell receptor (beta chain) came from a study of blood T cell repertoires in COVID-19. This clone has a handful of counts. Germline V CDR1 and CDR2: KGHSH, LQKENI. The CDR3 spans 14 residues. The V end was cut by 6 bases, the J end by 4 bases, with 15 bases between. Using immunoSEQ multiplex PCR, the repertoire was profiled, and TCRdb retains in-frame clones only, with some absent. Of almost 400,000 clones in the sample, under 90% were seen once. Sample: PBMCs or T cells enriched from blood (not recorded which). The chain uses TRBV18 and TRBJ1-2; tentative D call: TRBD1 (5 bases). The receptor was derived from a woman aged 25 to 39 who had recovered from COVID-19. CDR3 sequence: CASSPAGGSYGYTF. The CDR3 DNA is TGTGCCAGCTCGCCGGCGGGGGGTAGCTATGGCTACACCTTC.